The clone carrying this T cell receptor (beta chain) has ten or more counts. The data belong to a study of early T cells in non-severe SARS-CoV-2 infection. Each CDR3 protein is one row after TCRdb ran MiXCR on the 5' RACE reads. The table records 32,000 or so distinct CDR3 sequences, roughly 6.3% of them present only once. The CDR3 has 14 amino acids. The germline V and J ends were trimmed by 3 bases and 2 bases, with 11 bases remaining between them. Germline values: CDR1 SEHNR, CDR2 FQNEAQ (reference sequence). The chain links TRBV7-9 to TRBJ2-7; D is uncertain. Sequencing was performed on whole blood. The origin of this receptor is an adult who was a healthcare worker with PCR-confirmed SARS-CoV-2 infection or an uninfected control (not recorded which). CDR3 loop: CASSFRALTYEQYF. The CDR3 nucleotides read TGTGCCAGCAGCTTTCGCGCCCTTACCTACGAGCAGTACTTC.